The sequence of this T cell receptor (beta chain) was determined in a study of cytomegalovirus exposure and HLA in healthy donors. Study background: Counted in an early data release were some 81 million unique TCRs from HLA-typed donors.

Broader study findings: As was reported, the HLA-A and HLA-B alleles of most subjects were accurately predicted from TCR beta sequences. Several V segments, TRBV6-2 and TRBV6-3 among them, could not be told apart and were dropped. Most TCR sequences were rare, but some public TCRs occurred in many donors.

Trimming left V 4 bases short and J 8 bases short, with 8 bases between. The CDR3 length is 11 residues. CDR1 is MGHDK, CDR2 SYGVNS, per germline. This clone was seen only once. No antigen is known for it. The PCR was carried out with 60 Vbeta primers and 13 Jbeta primers. Repertoires were generated with immunoSEQ multiplex PCR, while TCRdb's copy carries only in-frame clones and drops some. The sample shows tens of thousands of clones, under 85% of them seen only once. The chain joins TRBV25-1 to TRBJ1-1, with D tentatively TRBD1 (6 bases). The sample consisted of PBMCs. The TCR sequence derives from a man in his thirties or forties in good health and CMV-seronegative. For the CDR3, the DNA is TGTGCCAGCAGTGGGGGGACAGAAGCTTTCTTT. Its protein product is CASSGGTEAFF.